This T cell receptor (beta chain) was recorded in a study of radiotherapy plus CTLA-4 blockade in lung cancer. V was pared by 3 bases and J by 6 bases, with 12 bases between. CDR1 KGHSH and CDR2 LQKENI come from the germline V gene. The CDR3 spans 13 residues. Those with chemo-refractory metastatic non-small-cell lung cancer were treated with focal radiation combined with CTLA-4 blockade using ipilimumab. A remark on this clone: What it recognizes is unknown.

Study observations and caveats: Among blood TCR repertoires after radiotherapy plus ipilimumab, tumor-derived clones expanded. Alongside interferon-beta, early blood T cell clone dynamics were reportedly the best predictor of response.

Generated by immunoSEQ multiplex PCR, the TCRdb table keeps only in-frame clones and is missing some. The table lists more than 60,000 clones, about 72% of them singletons. The chain recombines TRBV18 with TRBJ2-7; D is uncertain. Sample: peripheral blood, taken from a patient treated with radiotherapy plus ipilimumab. The sequence came from a human donor with non-small cell lung cancer who had a complete response to radiotherapy plus ipilimumab. DNA of the CDR3: TGTGCCAGCTCACCGCCCCTCCCCGGCGAGCAGTACTTC. Translation: CASSPPLPGEQYF.